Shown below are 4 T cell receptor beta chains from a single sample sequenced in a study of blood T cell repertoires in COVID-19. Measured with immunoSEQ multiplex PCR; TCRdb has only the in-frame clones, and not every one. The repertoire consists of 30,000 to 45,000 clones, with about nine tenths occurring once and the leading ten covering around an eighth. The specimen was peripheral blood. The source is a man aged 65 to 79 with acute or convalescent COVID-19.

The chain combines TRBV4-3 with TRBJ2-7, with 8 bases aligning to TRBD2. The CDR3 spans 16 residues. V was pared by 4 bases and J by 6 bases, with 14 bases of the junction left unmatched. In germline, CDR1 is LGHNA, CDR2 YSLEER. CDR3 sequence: CASSPGSGRGPPEQYF. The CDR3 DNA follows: TGCGCCAGCAGCCCGGGAAGCGGGAGAGGCCCCCCCGAGCAGTACTTC.

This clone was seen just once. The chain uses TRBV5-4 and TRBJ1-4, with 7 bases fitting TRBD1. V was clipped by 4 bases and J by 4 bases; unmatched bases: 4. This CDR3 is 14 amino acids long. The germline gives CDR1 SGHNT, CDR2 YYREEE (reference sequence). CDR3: CASSEGGFNEKLFF. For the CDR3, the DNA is TGTGCCAGCAGCGAAGGGGGCTTTAATGAAAAACTGTTTTTT.

This CDR3 is CATSRPSFLTEAFF. The CDR3 DNA is TGTGCCACCAGCAGACCGTCCTTTCTCACTGAAGCTTTCTTT. The chain uses TRBV15 and TRBJ1-1, with no clear D. The CDR3 is 14 amino acids. Trimming left V 2 bases short and J 4 bases short, with 11 bases between. Per the germline V gene, CDR1 is LNHNV and CDR2 is YYDKDF (reference sequence).

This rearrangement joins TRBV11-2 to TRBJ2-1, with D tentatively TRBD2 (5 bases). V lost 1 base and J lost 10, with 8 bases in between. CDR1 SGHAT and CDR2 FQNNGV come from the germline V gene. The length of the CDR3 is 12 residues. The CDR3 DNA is TGTGCCAGCAGCTTAGTCGGGAACGAGCAGTTCTTC. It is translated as CASSLVGNEQFF. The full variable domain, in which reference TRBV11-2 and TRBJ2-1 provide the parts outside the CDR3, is EAGVAQSPRYKIIEKRQSVAFWCNPISGHATLYWYQQILGQGPKLLIQFQNNGVVDDSQLPKDRFSAERLKGVDSTLKIQPAKLEDSAVYLCASSLVGNEQFFGPGTRLTVL.